A few counts support the clone carrying this T cell receptor (beta chain). The sample comes from a study of T cells in Graves' hyperthyroidism and ophthalmopathy. The V gene end was trimmed by 3 bases and the J gene end by 14 bases; junction bases not matched to a gene: 7. The CDR3 runs 13 residues. The germline gives CDR1 MDHEN, CDR2 SYDVKM. The TCR beta CDR3 regions underwent amplification using RNA transcripts as the source. First-round RT-PCR of the TCR CDR3 relied on the HTBI primer set. TCRdb redid the calling of the multiplex PCR reads with MiXCR, one entry per CDR3 protein. The sample lists approximately 600,000 distinct CDR3 sequences, roughly 20% occurring once.

The receptor comes from a man aged 25-40 years with Graves' ophthalmopathy. The sequenced material came from blood. The chain combines TRBV28 with TRBJ2-1; TRBD1 matches at 10 bases. CDR3 DNA sequence: TGTGCCAGCAGTTTTATGTTGGGACAGGGGAAGTTCTTC. Translated: CASSFMLGQGKFF.